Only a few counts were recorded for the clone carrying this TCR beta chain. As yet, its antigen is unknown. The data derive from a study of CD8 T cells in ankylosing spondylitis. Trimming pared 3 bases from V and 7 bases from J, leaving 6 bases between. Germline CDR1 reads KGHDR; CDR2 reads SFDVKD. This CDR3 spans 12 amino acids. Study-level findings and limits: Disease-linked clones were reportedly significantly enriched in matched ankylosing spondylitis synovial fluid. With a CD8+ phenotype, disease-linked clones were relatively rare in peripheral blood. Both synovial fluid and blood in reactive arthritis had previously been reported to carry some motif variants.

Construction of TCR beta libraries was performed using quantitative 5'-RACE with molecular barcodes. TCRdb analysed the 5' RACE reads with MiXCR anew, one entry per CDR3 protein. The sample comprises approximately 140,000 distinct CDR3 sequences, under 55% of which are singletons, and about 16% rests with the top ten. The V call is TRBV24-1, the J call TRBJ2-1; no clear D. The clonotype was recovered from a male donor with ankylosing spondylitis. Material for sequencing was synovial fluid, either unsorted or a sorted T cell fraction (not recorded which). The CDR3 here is CATSDPWNEQFF. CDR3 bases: TGTGCCACCAGTGATCCCTGGAATGAGCAGTTCTTC.